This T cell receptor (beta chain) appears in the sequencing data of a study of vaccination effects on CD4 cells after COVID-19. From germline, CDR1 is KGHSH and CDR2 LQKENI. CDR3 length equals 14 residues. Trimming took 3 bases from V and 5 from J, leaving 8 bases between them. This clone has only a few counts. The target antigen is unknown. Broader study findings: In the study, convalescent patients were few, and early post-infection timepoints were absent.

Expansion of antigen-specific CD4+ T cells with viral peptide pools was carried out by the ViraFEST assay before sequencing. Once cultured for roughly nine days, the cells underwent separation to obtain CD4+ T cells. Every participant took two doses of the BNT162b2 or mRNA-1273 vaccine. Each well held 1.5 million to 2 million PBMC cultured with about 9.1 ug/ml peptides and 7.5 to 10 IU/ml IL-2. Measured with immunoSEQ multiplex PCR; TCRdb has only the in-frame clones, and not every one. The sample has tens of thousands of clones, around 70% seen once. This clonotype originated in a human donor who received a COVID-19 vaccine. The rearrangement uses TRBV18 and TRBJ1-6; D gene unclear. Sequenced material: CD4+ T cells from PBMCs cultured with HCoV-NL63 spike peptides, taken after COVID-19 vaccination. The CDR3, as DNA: TGTGCCAGCTCACCGGACGCAGATAATTCACCCCTCCACTTT. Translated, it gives CASSPDADNSPLHF.